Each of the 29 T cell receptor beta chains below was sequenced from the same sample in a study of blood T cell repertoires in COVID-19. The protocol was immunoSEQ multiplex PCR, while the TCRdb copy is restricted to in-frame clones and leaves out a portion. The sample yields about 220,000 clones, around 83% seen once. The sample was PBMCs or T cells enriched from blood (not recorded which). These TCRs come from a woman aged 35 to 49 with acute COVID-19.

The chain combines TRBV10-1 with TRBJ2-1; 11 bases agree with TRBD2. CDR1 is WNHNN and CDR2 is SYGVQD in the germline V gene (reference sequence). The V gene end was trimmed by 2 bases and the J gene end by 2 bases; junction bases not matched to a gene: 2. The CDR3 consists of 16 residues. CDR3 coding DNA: TGCGCCAGCAGTGAGAAGACTAGCGGGGCCTACAATGAGCAGTTCTTC. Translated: CASSEKTSGAYNEQFF.

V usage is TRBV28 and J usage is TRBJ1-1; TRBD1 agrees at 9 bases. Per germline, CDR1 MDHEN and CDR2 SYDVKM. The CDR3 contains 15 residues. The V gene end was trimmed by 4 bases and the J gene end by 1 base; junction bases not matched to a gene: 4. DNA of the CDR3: TGTGCCAGCAGTTATCCGGGACAGGGGAACACTGAAGCTTTCTTT. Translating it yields CASSYPGQGNTEAFF.

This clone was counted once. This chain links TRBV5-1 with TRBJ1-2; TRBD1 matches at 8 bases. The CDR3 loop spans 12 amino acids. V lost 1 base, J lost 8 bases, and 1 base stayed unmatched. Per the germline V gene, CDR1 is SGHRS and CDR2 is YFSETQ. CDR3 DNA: TGCGCCAGCAGCTTGACAGGGGGAGGCTACACCTTC. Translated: CASSLTGGGYTF.

In DNA, the CDR3 is TGTGCCAGCAGCAAGCAGGGATCCTATAATTCACCCCTCCACTTT. It translates to CASSKQGSYNSPLHF. The chain links TRBV11-1 to TRBJ1-6; D is possibly TRBD1 (5 bases). CDR1 is SGHAT and CDR2 is FQDESV in the germline V gene (reference sequence). This CDR3 comprises 15 residues. Trimming pared 5 bases from V and 1 base from J, leaving 9 bases between.

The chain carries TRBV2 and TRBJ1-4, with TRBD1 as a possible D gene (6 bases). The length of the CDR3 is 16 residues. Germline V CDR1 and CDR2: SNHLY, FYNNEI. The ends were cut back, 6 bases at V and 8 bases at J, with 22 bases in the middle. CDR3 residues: CASRDLPGVEQEKLFF. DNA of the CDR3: TGTGCCAGCAGAGACCTACCAGGGGTGGAACAAGAAAAACTGTTTTTT. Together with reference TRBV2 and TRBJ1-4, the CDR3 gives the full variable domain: EPEVTQTPSHQVTQMGQEVILRCVPISNHLYFYWYRQILGQKVEFLVSFYNNEISEKSEIFDDQFSVERPDGSNFTLKIRSTKLEDSAMYFCASRDLPGVEQEKLFFGSGTQLSVL.

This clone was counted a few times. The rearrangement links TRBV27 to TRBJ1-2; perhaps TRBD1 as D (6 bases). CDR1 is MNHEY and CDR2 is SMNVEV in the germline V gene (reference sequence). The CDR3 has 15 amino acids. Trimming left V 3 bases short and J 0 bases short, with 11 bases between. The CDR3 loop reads CASSLKGVSNYGYTF. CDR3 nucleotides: TGTGCCAGCAGTTTGAAGGGGGTATCTAACTATGGCTACACCTTC.

CDR3 loop: CASSLELASPQETQYF. The CDR3 DNA sequence: TGTGCCAGCAGCTTAGAGCTAGCATCCCCTCAAGAGACCCAGTACTTC. The rearrangement joins TRBV7-6 to TRBJ2-5; D is possibly TRBD2 (5 bases). Germline V gene lookup returns CDR1 SGHVS and CDR2 FNYEAQ. Trimming removed 1 base from V and 2 bases from J, with 14 bases in between. The CDR3 has 16 residues.

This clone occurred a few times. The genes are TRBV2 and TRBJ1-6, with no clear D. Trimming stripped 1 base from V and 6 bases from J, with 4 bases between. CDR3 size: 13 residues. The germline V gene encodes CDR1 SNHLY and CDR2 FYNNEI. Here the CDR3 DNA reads TGTGCCAGCAGTGAAGTGGCTAATTCACCCCTCCACTTT. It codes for CASSEVANSPLHF.

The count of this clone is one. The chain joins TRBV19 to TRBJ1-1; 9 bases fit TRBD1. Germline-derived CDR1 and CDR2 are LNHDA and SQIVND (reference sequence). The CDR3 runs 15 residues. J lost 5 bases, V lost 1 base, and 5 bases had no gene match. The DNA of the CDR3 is TGTGCCAGTAGTATAGGGCGACAGGGGGAGACTGAAGCTTTCTTT. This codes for CASSIGRQGETEAFF.

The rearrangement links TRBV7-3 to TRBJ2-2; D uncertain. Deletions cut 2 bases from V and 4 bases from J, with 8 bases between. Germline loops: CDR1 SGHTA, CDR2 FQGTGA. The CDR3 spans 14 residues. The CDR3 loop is CASSLLAGTGELFF. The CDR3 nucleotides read TGTGCCAGCAGCTTATTGGCAGGCACCGGGGAGCTGTTTTTT.

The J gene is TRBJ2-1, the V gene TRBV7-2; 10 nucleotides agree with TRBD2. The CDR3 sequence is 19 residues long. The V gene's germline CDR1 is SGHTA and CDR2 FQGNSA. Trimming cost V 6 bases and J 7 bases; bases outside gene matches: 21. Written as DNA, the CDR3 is TGTGCCAGCAGTATCGGATTGCTAGCGGGGGACCTCCGAAATAATGAGCAGTTCTTC. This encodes CASSIGLLAGDLRNNEQFF.

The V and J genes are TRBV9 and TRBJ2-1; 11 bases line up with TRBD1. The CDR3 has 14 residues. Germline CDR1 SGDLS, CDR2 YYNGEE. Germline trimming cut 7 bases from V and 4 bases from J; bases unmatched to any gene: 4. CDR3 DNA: TGTGCCAGCTCCCGGGACAGGGGGTACAATGAGCAGTTCTTC. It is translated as CASSRDRGYNEQFF.

The CDR3 sequence: CAWRLAVNNEQFF. In nucleotides, the CDR3 is TGTGCCTGGAGACTAGCGGTGAACAATGAGCAGTTCTTC. The V gene is TRBV30, the J gene TRBJ2-1, with TRBD2 identical over 8 bases. V was pared by 3 bases and J by 5 bases, with 3 bases of the junction left unmatched. The CDR3 loop spans 13 amino acids. Germline V gene lookup returns CDR1 GTSNPN and CDR2 SVGIG (reference sequence). Looking up the rest from reference TRBV30 and TRBJ2-1 gives the full variable domain: SQTIHQWPATLVQPVGSPLSLECTVEGTSNPNLYWYRQAAGRGLQLLFYSVGIGQISSEVPQNLSASRPQDRQFILSSKKLLLSDSGFYLCAWRLAVNNEQFFGPGTRLTVL.

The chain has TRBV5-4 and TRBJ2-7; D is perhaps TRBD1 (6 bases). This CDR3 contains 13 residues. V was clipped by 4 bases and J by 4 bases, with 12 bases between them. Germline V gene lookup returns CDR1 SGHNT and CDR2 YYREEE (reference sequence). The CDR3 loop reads CASSTGTPYEQYF. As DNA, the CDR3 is TGTGCCAGCAGCACCGGGACACCTTACGAGCAGTACTTC.

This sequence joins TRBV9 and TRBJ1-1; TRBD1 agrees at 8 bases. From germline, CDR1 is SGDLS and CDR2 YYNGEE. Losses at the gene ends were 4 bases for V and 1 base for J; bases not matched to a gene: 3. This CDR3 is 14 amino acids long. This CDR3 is CASSYDRGNTEAFF. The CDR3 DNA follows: TGTGCCAGCAGCTATGACAGGGGGAACACTGAAGCTTTCTTT.

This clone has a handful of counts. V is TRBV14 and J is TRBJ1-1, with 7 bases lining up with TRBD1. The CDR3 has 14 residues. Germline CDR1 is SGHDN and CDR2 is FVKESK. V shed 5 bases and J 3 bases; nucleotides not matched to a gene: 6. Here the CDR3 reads CASSNYRGDTEAFF. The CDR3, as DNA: TGTGCCAGCAGCAACTACAGGGGCGACACTGAAGCTTTCTTT.

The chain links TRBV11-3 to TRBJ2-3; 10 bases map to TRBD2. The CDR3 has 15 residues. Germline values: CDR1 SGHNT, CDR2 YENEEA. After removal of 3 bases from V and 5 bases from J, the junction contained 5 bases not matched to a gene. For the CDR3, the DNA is TGTGCCAGCAGCTTGGCTAGCGGGGGCAAAGATACGCAGTATTTT. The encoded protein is CASSLASGGKDTQYF. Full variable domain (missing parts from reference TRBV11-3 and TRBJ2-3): EAGVVQSPRYKIIEKKQPVAFWCNPISGHNTLYWYLQNLGQGPELLIRYENEEAVDDSQLPKDRFSAERLKGVDSTLKIQPAELGDSAVYLCASSLASGGKDTQYFGPGTRLTVL.

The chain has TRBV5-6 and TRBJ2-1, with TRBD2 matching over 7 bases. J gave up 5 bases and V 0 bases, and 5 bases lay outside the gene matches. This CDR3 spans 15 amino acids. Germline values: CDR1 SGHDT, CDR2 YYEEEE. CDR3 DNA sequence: TGTGCCAGCAGCTTGGTGGCGGGGGTTAACAATGAGCAGTTCTTC. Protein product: CASSLVAGVNNEQFF.

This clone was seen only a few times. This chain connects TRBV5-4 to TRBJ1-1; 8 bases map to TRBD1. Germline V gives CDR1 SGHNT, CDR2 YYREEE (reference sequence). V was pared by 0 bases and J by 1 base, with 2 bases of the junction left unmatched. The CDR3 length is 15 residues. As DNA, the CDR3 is TGTGCCAGCAGCTTGGAGACAGGGGCGAACACTGAAGCTTTCTTT. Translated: CASSLETGANTEAFF.

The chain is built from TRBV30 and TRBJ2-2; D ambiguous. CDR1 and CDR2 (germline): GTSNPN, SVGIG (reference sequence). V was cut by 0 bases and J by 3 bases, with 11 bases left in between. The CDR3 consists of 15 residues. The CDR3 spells CAWSVARRYTGELFF. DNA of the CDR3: TGTGCCTGGAGTGTAGCCAGGCGCTACACCGGGGAGCTGTTTTTT.

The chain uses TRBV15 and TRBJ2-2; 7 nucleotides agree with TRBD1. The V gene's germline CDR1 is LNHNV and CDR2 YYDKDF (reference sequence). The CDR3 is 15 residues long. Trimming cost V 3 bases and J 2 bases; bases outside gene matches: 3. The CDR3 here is CATSRNRGNTGELFF. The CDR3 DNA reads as TGTGCCACCAGCAGGAACAGGGGTAACACCGGGGAGCTGTTTTTT.

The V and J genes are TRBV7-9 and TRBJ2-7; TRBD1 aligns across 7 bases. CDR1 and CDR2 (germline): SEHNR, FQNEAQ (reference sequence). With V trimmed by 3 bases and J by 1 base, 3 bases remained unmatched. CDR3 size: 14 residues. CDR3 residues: CASSFRDRSYEQYF. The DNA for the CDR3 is TGTGCCAGCAGCTTCCGGGACAGATCCTACGAGCAGTACTTC.

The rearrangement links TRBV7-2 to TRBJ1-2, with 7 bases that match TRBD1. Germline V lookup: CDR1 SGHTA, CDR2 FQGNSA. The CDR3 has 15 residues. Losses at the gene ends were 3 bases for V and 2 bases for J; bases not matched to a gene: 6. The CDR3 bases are TGTGCCAGCAGCTTCGACAGGGATTCGAACTATGGCTACACCTTC. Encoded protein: CASSFDRDSNYGYTF.

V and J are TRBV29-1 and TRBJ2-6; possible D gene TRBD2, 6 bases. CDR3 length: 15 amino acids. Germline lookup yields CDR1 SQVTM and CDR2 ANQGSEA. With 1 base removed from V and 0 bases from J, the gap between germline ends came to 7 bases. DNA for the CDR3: TGCAGCGTTGAAGGGCGGGGCTCTGGGGCCAACGTCCTGACTTTC. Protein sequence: CSVEGRGSGANVLTF.

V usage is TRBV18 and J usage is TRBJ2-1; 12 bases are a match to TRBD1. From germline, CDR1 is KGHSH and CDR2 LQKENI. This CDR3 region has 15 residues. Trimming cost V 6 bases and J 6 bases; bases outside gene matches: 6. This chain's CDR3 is CASSPGTGGPNEQFF. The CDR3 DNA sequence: TGTGCCAGCTCTCCCGGGACAGGGGGCCCCAATGAGCAGTTCTTC.

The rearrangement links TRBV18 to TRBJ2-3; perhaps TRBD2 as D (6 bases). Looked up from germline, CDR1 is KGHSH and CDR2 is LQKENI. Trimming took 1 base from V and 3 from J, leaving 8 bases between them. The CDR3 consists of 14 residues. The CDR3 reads CASSPQGLTDTQYF. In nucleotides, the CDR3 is TGTGCCAGCTCACCACAGGGACTTACAGATACGCAGTATTTT. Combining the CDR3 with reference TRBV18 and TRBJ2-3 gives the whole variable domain NAGVMQNPRHLVRRRGQEARLRCSPMKGHSHVYWYRQLPEEGLKFMVYLQKENIIDESGMPKERFSAEFPKEGPSILRIQQVVRGDSAAYFCASSPQGLTDTQYFGPGTRLTVL.

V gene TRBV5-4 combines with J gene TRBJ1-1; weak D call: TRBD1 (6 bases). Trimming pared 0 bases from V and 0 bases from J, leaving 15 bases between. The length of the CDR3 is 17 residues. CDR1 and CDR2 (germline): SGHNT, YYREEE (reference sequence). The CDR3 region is CASSLDRVGIMNTEAFF. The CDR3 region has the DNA TGTGCCAGCAGCTTGGACAGGGTGGGAATCATGAACACTGAAGCTTTCTTT.

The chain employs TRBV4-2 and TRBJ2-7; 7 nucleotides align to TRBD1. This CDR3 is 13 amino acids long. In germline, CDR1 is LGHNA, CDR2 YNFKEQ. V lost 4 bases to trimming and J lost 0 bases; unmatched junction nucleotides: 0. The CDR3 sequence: CASSRDSSYEQYF. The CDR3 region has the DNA TGTGCCAGCAGCCGGGACAGCTCCTACGAGCAGTACTTC.

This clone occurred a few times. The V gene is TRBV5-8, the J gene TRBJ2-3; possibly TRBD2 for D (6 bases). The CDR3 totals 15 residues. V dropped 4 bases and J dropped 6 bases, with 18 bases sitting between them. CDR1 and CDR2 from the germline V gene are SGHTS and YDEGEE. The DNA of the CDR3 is TGTGCCAGCAGCCCGCCGGGACTCCTTGGGGATACGCAGTATTTT. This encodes CASSPPGLLGDTQYF.